These 9 T cell receptor beta chains were all obtained from the same sample, sequenced in a study of T cell responses to AZD1222 COVID-19 vaccine. Assay used: immunoSEQ multiplex PCR; TCRdb lists only in-frame clones, some missing. This table has around 200,000 clones, around 94% appearing once. The specimen was peripheral blood, collected 28 days after the second AZD1222 dose. The receptor set was obtained from an adult who received the AZD1222 COVID-19 vaccine.

V usage is TRBV15 and J usage is TRBJ1-1; the D gene is possibly TRBD1 (5 bases). The CDR3 spans 14 residues. Between the trimmed V and J ends, which lost 3 bases and 3 bases, there was a span of 11 bases. Germline V CDR1 and CDR2: LNHNV, YYDKDF (reference sequence). CDR3 coding DNA: TGTGCCACCAGCAGCGGTCAGGGCTACACTGAAGCTTTCTTT. This translates into CATSSGQGYTEAFF.

The genes are TRBV27 and TRBJ1-5; maybe TRBD1 (5 bases). Between the trimmed V and J ends, which lost 4 bases and 2 bases, there was a span of 12 bases. CDR1 MNHEY and CDR2 SMNVEV come from the germline V gene (reference sequence). This CDR3 is built from 15 residues. CDR3 DNA: TGTGCCAGCAGTTCGCTTGGCAGGGGCAATCAGCCCCAGCATTTT. Its protein product is CASSSLGRGNQPQHF.

This chain connects TRBV19 to TRBJ2-1, with no clear D. V lost 1 base to trimming and J lost 3 bases, with 10 bases between them. Germline V gene sequence: CDR1 LNHDA, CDR2 SQIVND (reference sequence). The CDR3 consists of 15 residues. In DNA form, the CDR3 reads TGTGCCAGTAGTATAGGAGGCTCGGACTACAATGAGCAGTTCTTC. Amino acids: CASSIGGSDYNEQFF.

The genes are TRBV12-3 or TRBV12-4 and TRBJ1-3, with D unclear. This CDR3 contains 11 residues. V dropped 3 bases and J dropped 3 bases, with 0 bases sitting between them. The CDR3 loop is CASSFGNTIYF. DNA for the CDR3: TGTGCCAGCAGTTTTGGAAACACCATATATTTT.

This chain links TRBV5-1 with TRBJ1-1, with TRBD1 as a possible D gene (5 bases). This CDR3 has 12 residues. The germline V and J ends were trimmed by 1 base and 5 bases, with 6 bases remaining between them. CDR1 is SGHRS and CDR2 is YFSETQ in the germline V gene. CDR3 nucleotides: TGCGCCAGCAGCTTGCGGGGGACTGAAGCTTTCTTT. Amino acids: CASSLRGTEAFF.

This chain connects TRBV5-5 to TRBJ1-1; the D gene is possibly TRBD1 (6 bases). This CDR3 is built from 13 residues. CDR1 and CDR2 (germline): SGHKS, YYEKEE (reference sequence). V gave up 4 bases and J gave up 3 bases, with 10 bases separating them. CDR3 amino acids: CASSQGTHTEAFF. As DNA, the CDR3 is TGTGCCAGCAGCCAGGGGACCCACACTGAAGCTTTCTTT.

The chain recombines TRBV30 with TRBJ1-1; 7 bases line up with TRBD1. J was trimmed by 3 bases and V by 3 bases; bases with no gene match: 4. The CDR3 is 13 amino acids. Germline V gene sequence: CDR1 GTSNPN, CDR2 SVGIG (reference sequence). CDR3 sequence: CAWSRQGYTEAFF. The CDR3 DNA follows: TGTGCCTGGAGCAGACAGGGATACACTGAAGCTTTCTTT. Complete variable domain (other parts from reference TRBV30 and TRBJ1-1): SQTIHQWPATLVQPVGSPLSLECTVEGTSNPNLYWYRQAAGRGLQLLFYSVGIGQISSEVPQNLSASRPQDRQFILSSKKLLLSDSGFYLCAWSRQGYTEAFFGQGTRLTVV.

The chain joins TRBV2 to TRBJ1-5; no definite D call. The CDR3 sequence is 15 residues long. The germline CDR1 and CDR2 sequences are SNHLY and FYNNEI. Trimming took off 5 bases at V and 2 bases at J, with 13 bases between the two ends. CDR3 residues: CASSWQDLGNQPQHF. The CDR3 DNA follows: TGTGCCAGCAGTTGGCAGGATCTGGGCAATCAGCCCCAGCATTTT.

This chain joins TRBV3-1 (or the pseudogene TRBV3-2) and TRBJ2-1, with 7 positions matching TRBD1. The germline V gene has CDR1 LGHDT and CDR2 YNNKEL (reference sequence). V was clipped by 1 base and J by 8 bases; unmatched bases: 8. The CDR3 spans 15 residues. CDR3 sequence: CASSQVDRVRDEQFF. The CDR3 DNA sequence: TGTGCCAGCAGCCAAGTTGACAGGGTAAGAGATGAGCAGTTCTTC.